Following are 28 T cell receptor beta chains from one sample sequenced in a study of beta chain features in type 1 diabetes. Regarding the study as a whole: Patients with Type 1 diabetes showed moderately but significantly shorter TCRB CDR3s in all four CD4+ subsets.

No antigens are known for them. All of the isolated RNA was reverse transcribed, so expressed TCRB transcripts were sequenced. Clones were sequenced by immunoSEQ multiplex PCR, and TCRdb holds only the in-frame ones, with some missing. The table lists roughly 150,000 clones, roughly 9% of them singletons. The sample consisted of central memory CD4+ T cells from blood. These receptors were obtained from a woman aged 25-40 years with type 1 diabetes.

Note on this clone: One junction end does not reproduce the germline sequence, and a read error may be involved. The chain uses TRBV6-1 and TRBJ2-3; TRBD2 agrees at 7 bases. The germline V gene encodes CDR1 MNHNS and CDR2 SASEGT. The CDR3 contains 16 residues. The DNA for the CDR3 is TGTGCCATCAGTGAGTCAAAGACTAGCTCCACAGATACGCAGTATTTT. Translation gives CAISESKTSSTDTQYF.

This clone appeared a few times. The genes are TRBV2 and TRBJ1-2; the D gene is possibly TRBD1 (6 bases). The CDR3 totals 14 residues. Germline V gives CDR1 SNHLY, CDR2 FYNNEI. Trimming took off 6 bases at V and 4 bases at J, with 15 bases between the two ends. The CDR3 DNA is TGTGCCAGCAGAGCAACAGGGACGGGCTATGGCTACACCTTC. Its translation: CASRATGTGYGYTF.

This sequence joins TRBV5-1 and TRBJ2-1; D not certain. The CDR3 loop spans 11 amino acids. Germline values: CDR1 SGHRS, CDR2 YFSETQ. Trimming shortened V by 6 bases and J by 7 bases, and 8 bases separated the two germline ends. CDR3 nucleotide sequence: TGCGCCAGCAAAAGCGAAAATGAGCAGTTCTTC. This gives the protein CASKSENEQFF.

This clone has more than one count but fewer than ten. The chain couples TRBV27 to TRBJ1-1; a possible D gene is TRBD1 (5 bases). Between the trimmed V and J ends, which lost 5 bases and 0 bases, there was a span of 10 bases. Per germline, CDR1 MNHEY and CDR2 SMNVEV (reference sequence). The CDR3 contains 14 residues. The CDR3 DNA reads TGTGCCAGCAGTCTCAGGGTTCTGAACACTGAAGCTTTCTTT. Translating gives CASSLRVLNTEAFF.

V usage is TRBV5-1 and J usage is TRBJ2-3; perhaps TRBD1 as D (5 bases). The V end was cut by 0 bases, the J end by 4 bases, with 9 bases between. From germline, CDR1 is SGHRS and CDR2 YFSETQ. The CDR3 sequence is 14 residues long. CDR3 residues: CASSLVQGSDTQYF. DNA of the CDR3: TGCGCCAGCAGCTTGGTTCAGGGTTCAGATACGCAGTATTTT.

This clone was counted between two and nine times. The V and J genes are TRBV7-6 and TRBJ2-1, with 7 nucleotides matching TRBD2. Trimming removed 5 bases from V and 4 bases from J; junction bases left unmatched: 17. The CDR3 is made up of 18 amino acids. Germline V lookup: CDR1 SGHVS, CDR2 FNYEAQ. Here the CDR3 DNA reads TGTGCCAGCAGCCCACTCGGGACTACGGCCCGCCCTTACAATGAGCAGTTCTTC. Protein product: CASSPLGTTARPYNEQFF.

J is TRBJ1-2 and V is TRBV28; 11 positions agree with TRBD1. The germline V gene encodes CDR1 MDHEN and CDR2 SYDVKM. Trimming cost V 2 bases and J 4 bases; bases outside gene matches: 3. The CDR3 consists of 15 residues. This chain's CDR3 is CASSLSGTGGYGYTF. For the CDR3, the DNA is TGTGCCAGCAGTTTAAGCGGGACAGGGGGCTATGGCTACACCTTC.

This clone was counted only a few times. V and J are TRBV5-4 and TRBJ1-3, with D uncertain. This CDR3 spans 13 amino acids. The germline gives CDR1 SGHNT, CDR2 YYREEE (reference sequence). V lost 5 bases to trimming and J lost 0 bases, with 6 bases between them. CDR3 in DNA: TGTGCCAGCAGTCAGAACTCTGGAAACACCATATATTTT. Residues: CASSQNSGNTIYF.

The chain links TRBV9 to TRBJ2-3; maybe TRBD2 (5 bases). Trimming left V 0 bases short and J 7 bases short, with 9 bases between. Germline V gene lookup returns CDR1 SGDLS and CDR2 YYNGEE. The CDR3 is 13 residues long. CDR3: CASSVGVGNTQYF. The CDR3 DNA reads TGTGCCAGCAGCGTAGGGGTCGGGAATACGCAGTATTTT.

This clone was observed a handful of times. The chain is built from TRBV11-3 and TRBJ1-1; the D gene is possibly TRBD1 (5 bases). The length of the CDR3 is 13 residues. V lost 4 bases and J 1 base, leaving 7 bases between the germline ends. The germline V gene encodes CDR1 SGHNT and CDR2 YENEEA. The CDR3 loop reads CASSSGQNTEAFF. The CDR3 DNA sequence: TGTGCCAGCAGCTCCGGACAGAACACTGAAGCTTTCTTT.

The chain couples TRBV5-1 to TRBJ1-2, with a possible D match to TRBD1 (5 bases). Between the trimmed V and J ends, which lost 0 bases and 4 bases, there was a span of 13 bases. The CDR3 extends over 15 amino acids. CDR1 is SGHRS and CDR2 is YFSETQ in the germline V gene. The CDR3 region has the DNA TGCGCCAGCAGCTTGGACCCTCAGGGCGCCTATGGCTACACCTTC. This encodes CASSLDPQGAYGYTF.

This sequence joins TRBV30 and TRBJ1-4, with 7 bases aligning to TRBD1. The germline gives CDR1 GTSNPN, CDR2 SVGIG (reference sequence). CDR3 length: 12 amino acids. The CDR3 DNA reads as TGTGCGTGGGACAGCTATAATGAAAAACTGTTTTTT. This sequence encodes CAWDSYNEKLFF.

The chain uses TRBV5-4 and TRBJ1-2; D remains ambiguous. V dropped 4 bases and J dropped 4 bases, with 17 bases sitting between them. CDR1 is SGHNT, CDR2 YYREEE, per germline (reference sequence). This CDR3 region has 15 residues. The CDR3 sequence: CASSPPIGTAYGYTF. CDR3 DNA: TGTGCCAGCAGCCCCCCGATCGGTACAGCCTATGGCTACACCTTC. Based on the CDR3 plus reference TRBV5-4 and TRBJ1-2, the full variable domain is ETGVTQSPTHLIKTRGQQVTLRCSSQSGHNTVSWYQQALGQGPQFIFQYYREEENGRGNFPPRFSGLQFPNYSSELNVNALELDDSALYLCASSPPIGTAYGYTFGSGTRLTVV.

The sample holds a few counts of this clone. The chain is built from TRBV10-3 and TRBJ2-1, with 12 nucleotides matching TRBD2. V lost 0 bases to trimming and J lost 7 bases; unmatched junction nucleotides: 1. The CDR3 runs 15 residues. The germline gives CDR1 ENHRY, CDR2 SYGVKD. The CDR3 reads CAISESLAGGNEQFF. In nucleotides, the CDR3 is TGTGCCATCAGTGAGTCCCTAGCGGGAGGGAATGAGCAGTTCTTC.

In this sample, this clone turned up a few times. V and J are TRBV7-3 and TRBJ2-2; D remains ambiguous. This CDR3 has 14 amino acids. Trimming took off 0 bases at V and 7 bases at J, with 9 bases between the two ends. The germline V gene has CDR1 SGHTA and CDR2 FQGTGA. The CDR3 loop reads CASSLTPGNGELFF. The CDR3 region has the DNA TGTGCCAGCAGCTTAACCCCAGGAAACGGGGAGCTGTTTTTT. The full variable domain, in which reference TRBV7-3 and TRBJ2-2 provide the parts outside the CDR3, is GAGVSQTPSNKVTEKGKYVELRCDPISGHTALYWYRQSLGQGPEFLIYFQGTGAADDSGLPNDRFFAVRPEGSVSTLKIQRTERGDSAVYLCASSLTPGNGELFFGEGSRLTVL.

The chain links TRBV10-3 to TRBJ2-1; 10 bases fit TRBD2. Germline values: CDR1 ENHRY, CDR2 SYGVKD. CDR3 length: 16 amino acids. V lost 6 bases and J lost 6; bases outside the gene matches: 11. The DNA for the CDR3 is TGTGCCATCAGCCTCTTCCAGCGGGAGGGCCCCAATGAGCAGTTCTTC. It is translated as CAISLFQREGPNEQFF.

V gene TRBV19 combines with J gene TRBJ1-5; D possibly corresponds to TRBD1 (6 bases). The CDR3 loop spans 15 amino acids. Per germline, CDR1 LNHDA and CDR2 SQIVND (reference sequence). V lost 8 bases to trimming and J lost 3 bases, with 17 bases between them. The CDR3 loop reads CASAMGGRLNQPQHF. CDR3 DNA sequence: TGTGCCAGTGCAATGGGGGGGCGGCTCAATCAGCCCCAGCATTTT.

This clone occurred many times. The rearrangement uses TRBV5-1 and TRBJ2-7, with a possible D match to TRBD2 (6 bases). This CDR3 region has 15 residues. The V gene's germline CDR1 is SGHRS and CDR2 YFSETQ. Trimming shortened V by 1 base and J by 5 bases, and 16 bases separated the two germline ends. CDR3 DNA: TGCGCCAGCAGCTTGCTCCCGGGGGTCGTGGACGAGCAGTACTTC. It specifies CASSLLPGVVDEQYF.

The chain recombines TRBV7-2 with TRBJ2-2; D unresolved. The germline V and J ends were trimmed by 2 bases and 3 bases, with 16 bases remaining between them. Germline-derived CDR1 and CDR2 are SGHTA and FQGNSA. The CDR3 is 17 amino acids. CDR3 DNA: TGTGCCAGCAGCTTAATCGCCGGAGTCCAATACACCGGGGAGCTGTTTTTT. It encodes CASSLIAGVQYTGELFF.

The V call is TRBV18, the J call TRBJ2-1, with 7 bases lining up with TRBD1. V shed 3 bases, J shed 2 bases, and the junction held 4 bases outside the gene matches. The CDR3 loop spans 15 amino acids. CDR1 is KGHSH and CDR2 is LQKENI in the germline V gene. The CDR3 region has the DNA TGTGCCAGCTCACCCTCCGGGACAGCCTACAATGAGCAGTTCTTC. Translated: CASSPSGTAYNEQFF.

The CDR3 here is CASNRDSLPTGELFF. The CDR3 DNA reads TGTGCCAGCAACCGGGACAGTCTCCCCACCGGGGAGCTGTTTTTT. The chain couples TRBV9 to TRBJ2-2; 7 nucleotides agree with TRBD1. Germline CDR1 and CDR2: SGDLS and YYNGEE. The ends lost 6 bases at V and 4 bases at J; junction bases unmatched: 9. The CDR3 sequence is 15 residues long.

J is TRBJ2-2 and V is TRBV15; D call uncertain. V lost 0 bases and J lost 4, with 6 bases in between. The CDR3 runs to 14 residues. CDR1 and CDR2 from the germline V gene are LNHNV and YYDKDF (reference sequence). CDR3 protein: CATSRERRTGELFF. Written as DNA, the CDR3 is TGTGCCACCAGCAGAGAGCGGCGCACCGGGGAGCTGTTTTTT.

Only a few counts were recorded for this clone. The chain employs TRBV29-1 and TRBJ1-5, with a possible D match to TRBD1 (5 bases). Germline V gene data show CDR1 as SQVTM and CDR2 as ANQGSEA. The V and J ends lost 4 bases and 5 bases respectively, with 12 bases between them. The CDR3 is 13 residues long. This CDR3 is CSVAGNRDQPQHF. Written as DNA, the CDR3 is TGCAGCGTTGCAGGGAATAGGGATCAGCCCCAGCATTTT.

The rearrangement joins TRBV28 to TRBJ1-4; weak D call: TRBD1 (6 bases). Per germline, CDR1 MDHEN and CDR2 SYDVKM. The V end lost 5 bases, the J end lost 5 bases, and 15 bases lay between the germline ends. This CDR3 spans 15 amino acids. CDR3 nucleotides: TGTGCCAGCAGTACACCAGGGGCCTCCAATGAAAAACTGTTTTTT. The encoded protein is CASSTPGASNEKLFF.

The rearrangement joins TRBV7-8 to TRBJ2-5; maybe TRBD2 (6 bases). The CDR3 has 14 residues. Germline V gives CDR1 SGHVS, CDR2 FQNEAQ. Trimming removed 1 base from V and 3 bases from J, with 9 bases in between. CDR3 sequence (DNA): TGTGCCAGCAGCTTAGAAACGGGAGAAGAGACCCAGTACTTC. Translation: CASSLETGEETQYF.

This chain connects TRBV27 to TRBJ2-7; the match to TRBD1 covers 7 bases. V was pared by 3 bases and J by 5 bases, with 7 bases of the junction left unmatched. The CDR3 runs 14 residues. CDR1 and CDR2 from the germline V gene are MNHEY and SMNVEV (reference sequence). CDR3 sequence reads: CASSLTGSLDEQYF. The CDR3 DNA sequence: TGTGCCAGCAGTTTGACAGGGTCCCTCGACGAGCAGTACTTC.

This clone was found many times. CDR3 coding DNA: TGCGCCAGCAGCCAAGATCACGGGAGGGCGGACGGGGAGACCCAGTACTTC. It encodes CASSQDHGRADGETQYF. V and J are TRBV4-1 and TRBJ2-5; 8 bases map to TRBD2. With V trimmed by 0 bases and J by 5 bases, 11 bases remained unmatched. The CDR3 consists of 17 residues. Germline V gene sequence: CDR1 MGHRA, CDR2 YSYEKL.

This clone was seen a few times. The rearrangement joins TRBV7-9 to TRBJ2-1, with unresolved D. This CDR3 contains 13 residues. V lost 5 bases and J 1 base, leaving 6 bases between the germline ends. The germline CDR1 and CDR2 sequences are SEHNR and FQNEAQ (reference sequence). CDR3 loop: CASSPLSYNEQFF. CDR3 DNA: TGTGCCAGCAGCCCACTTTCCTACAATGAGCAGTTCTTC.